This TCR beta chain was captured in a study of cytomegalovirus exposure and HLA in healthy donors. Study overall: Among about 380 genotyped donors, around 81% fell in the Caucasian-associated ancestry cluster.

CDR1 and CDR2 (germline): KGHSH, LQKENI. Trimming took off 0 bases at V and 5 bases at J, with 10 bases between the two ends. CDR3 size: 14 residues. Whole-study findings and limits: A few V segments could not be told apart, such as TRBV6-2 and TRBV6-3, and were left out.

Sampled while nominally healthy, donors likely had unrecorded immune exposures. The study ran its PCR with 60 Vbeta and 13 Jbeta primers. Profiling relied on immunoSEQ multiplex PCR, and the TCRdb table lists in-frame clones only, not all of them. This table holds around 140,000 clones, 80% found once. There are a few counts of this clone. The antigen is not known. The TCR was taken from a man in his forties or fifties in good health and CMV-seronegative. Input material: PBMCs. The rearrangement uses TRBV18 and TRBJ2-5, with a tentative D call TRBD2 (5 bases). The CDR3 DNA is TGTGCCAGCTCACCACCTACTAGTCGGGAGACCCAGTACTTC. Translation: CASSPPTSRETQYF. Complete variable domain (other parts from reference TRBV18 and TRBJ2-5): NAGVMQNPRHLVRRRGQEARLRCSPMKGHSHVYWYRQLPEEGLKFMVYLQKENIIDESGMPKERFSAEFPKEGPSILRIQQVVRGDSAAYFCASSPPTSRETQYFGPGTRLLVL.